This TCR beta chain is drawn from a study of cytomegalovirus exposure and HLA in healthy donors. PCR employed 60 Vbeta and 13 Jbeta primers. Assay used: immunoSEQ multiplex PCR; TCRdb lists only in-frame clones, some missing. The sample yields about 140,000 clones, 84% seen once. This clone has just one count. The antigen remains unidentified. The study, taken as a whole, reports: In a later analysis, TCR beta V- and J-gene trimming showed a link to a missense DCLRE1C variant. In an earlier analysis, most TCR beta V segments were productive about 87% or about 30% of the time. There was a cluster of highly shared sequence variants that was likely a sequencing artifact.

When sampled, the donors appeared nominally healthy, though they likely had unrecorded immune exposures. CDR3 size: 16 residues. The V and J ends lost 1 base and 0 bases respectively, with 10 bases between them. The germline CDR1 and CDR2 sequences are SGHVS and FNYEAQ. The clonotype comes from a boy younger than 10 in good health and CMV-seronegative. The sequencing sample was made of PBMCs. The chain joins TRBV7-6 to TRBJ1-3, with D hard to call. The CDR3 DNA sequence: TGTGCCAGCAGCTTAGGCGTCCGAGCCTCTGGAAACACCATATATTTT. Translating it yields CASSLGVRASGNTIYF.